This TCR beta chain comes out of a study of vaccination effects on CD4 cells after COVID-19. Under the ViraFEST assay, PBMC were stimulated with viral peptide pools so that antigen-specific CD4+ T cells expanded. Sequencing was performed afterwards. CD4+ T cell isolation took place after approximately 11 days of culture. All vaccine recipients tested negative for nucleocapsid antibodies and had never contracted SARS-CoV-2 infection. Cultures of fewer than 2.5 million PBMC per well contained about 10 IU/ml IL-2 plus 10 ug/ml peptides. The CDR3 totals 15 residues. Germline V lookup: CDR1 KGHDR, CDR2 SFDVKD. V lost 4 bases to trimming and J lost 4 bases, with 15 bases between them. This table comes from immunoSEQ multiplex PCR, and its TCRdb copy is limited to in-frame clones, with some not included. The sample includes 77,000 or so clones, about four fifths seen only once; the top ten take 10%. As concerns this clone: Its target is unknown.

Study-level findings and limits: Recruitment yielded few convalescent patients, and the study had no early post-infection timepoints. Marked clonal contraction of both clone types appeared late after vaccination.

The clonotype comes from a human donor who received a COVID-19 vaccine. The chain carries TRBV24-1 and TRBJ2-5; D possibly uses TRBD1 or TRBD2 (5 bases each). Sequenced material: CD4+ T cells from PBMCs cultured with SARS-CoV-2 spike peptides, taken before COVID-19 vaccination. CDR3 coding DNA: TGTGCCACCAGTGAAGCCGGGACCCAGGGAGAGACCCAGTACTTC. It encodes CATSEAGTQGETQYF.